This entry lists 15 T cell receptor beta chains sequenced from one sample in a study of siplizumab effects on memory and regulatory T cells (dated by TCRdb to about 2019). Receptor amplification or capture employed the immunoSEQ multiplex PCR assay. As stored in TCRdb, this immuneACCESS dataset retains in-frame rearrangements with V and J assigned. A fraction of the clones does not appear; measured against another copy, unresolved V genes explain less than half of the discrepancy, and the remainder lacks a known reason. The sample table contains approximately 90,000 clones; only one count was recorded for 94% of them. The ten largest make up around 0.3% of the sample. The sample was non-Treg CD4+ T cells sorted from blood. This sample's cell subset or site label indicates: FACS-sorted unstimulated CD4+ non-regulatory T cells. The receptors here all came from a human donor in good health.

There are a few counts of this clone. This chain links TRBV18 with TRBJ1-6; 7 positions match TRBD1. CDR1 and CDR2 from the germline V gene are KGHSH and LQKENI. The junction had 12 bases not matched to a gene; V was cut back by 3 bases and J by 10 bases. The CDR3 spans 16 residues. The CDR3 loop is CASSPLPGQSDSPLHF. The CDR3 coding sequence is TGTGCCAGCTCACCGCTTCCGGGACAGAGCGACTCACCCCTCCACTTT.

The chain uses TRBV6-6 and TRBJ2-3; D is ambiguous. The CDR3 sequence is 14 residues long. The ends were cut back, 4 bases at V and 3 bases at J, with 11 bases in the middle. Germline values: CDR1 MNHNY, CDR2 SVGAGI (reference sequence). CDR3 sequence: CASSLEMGTDTQYF. CDR3 bases: TGTGCCAGCAGTTTAGAGATGGGGACAGATACGCAGTATTTT.

The chain combines TRBV19 with TRBJ1-5, with TRBD1 matching over 7 bases. CDR1 is LNHDA, CDR2 SQIVND, per germline (reference sequence). Trimming cost V 5 bases and J 11 bases; bases outside gene matches: 21. CDR3 size: 17 residues. This CDR3 reads CASSRRRGQQVIMTQHF. The CDR3 DNA follows: TGTGCCAGTAGTCGACGAAGGGGACAGCAAGTTATTATGACCCAGCATTTT.

The chain has TRBV4-1 and TRBJ2-7; no firm D call. Trimming stripped 0 bases from V and 12 bases from J, with 18 bases between. Germline V gene data show CDR1 as MGHRA and CDR2 as YSYEKL. This CDR3 is built from 14 residues. CDR3 DNA sequence: TGCGCCAGCAGCCAAGATCTCCGACATTCTCGAGCGTACTTC. This codes for CASSQDLRHSRAYF.

V gene TRBV18 combines with J gene TRBJ1-1; the D gene is possibly TRBD1 (5 bases). Germline V gives CDR1 KGHSH, CDR2 LQKENI. The CDR3 is 14 amino acids. V lost 3 bases and J 6 bases, leaving 14 bases between the germline ends. In nucleotides, the CDR3 is TGTGCCAGCTCACCCGATATACAGGTAGCTGAAGCTTTCTTT. It encodes CASSPDIQVAEAFF.

V gene TRBV4-1 combines with J gene TRBJ2-1; the match to TRBD2 covers 12 bases. Per the germline V gene, CDR1 is MGHRA and CDR2 is YSYEKL. V shed 4 bases and J 9 bases; nucleotides not matched to a gene: 7. The CDR3 contains 15 residues. The CDR3 bases are TGCGCCAGCAGCCGGGCTAGCGGGGGGGCCGGTGAGCAGTTCTTC. Translating it yields CASSRASGGAGEQFF.

This rearrangement joins TRBV10-3 to TRBJ2-3, with a weak D call TRBD1 (5 bases). The germline V gene has CDR1 ENHRY and CDR2 SYGVKD. The CDR3 extends over 15 amino acids. V gave up 10 bases and J gave up 1 base, with 18 bases separating them. The CDR3 region has the DNA TGTGCCACGCAGGGAAATGGTTTGGGCACAGATACGCAGTATTTT. This encodes CATQGNGLGTDTQYF.

As for this clone: Different DNA sequences within this sample yield the same CDR3. The chain is built from TRBV30 and TRBJ1-1; the D is unclear. CDR3 length: 13 amino acids. Per germline, CDR1 GTSNPN and CDR2 SVGIG (reference sequence). V lost 0 bases and J lost 0, with 5 bases in between. This chain's CDR3 is CAWSVQVNTEAFF. Written as DNA, the CDR3 is TGTGCCTGGAGTGTTCAGGTGAACACTGAAGCTTTCTTT.

The V call is TRBV7-9, the J call TRBJ2-7; 8 nucleotides align to TRBD1. The CDR3 totals 13 residues. Germline-derived CDR1 and CDR2 are SEHNR and FQNEAQ (reference sequence). Trimming cost V 5 bases and J 5 bases; bases outside gene matches: 5. CDR3: CASSTDRVHEQYF. The CDR3 DNA sequence: TGTGCCAGCAGCACGGACAGGGTCCACGAGCAGTACTTC.

The chain joins TRBV30 to TRBJ2-5, with TRBD2 matching over 8 bases. CDR1 and CDR2 from the germline V gene are GTSNPN and SVGIG (reference sequence). The CDR3 covers 15 residues. Trimming removed 8 bases from V and 3 bases from J; junction bases left unmatched: 14. The CDR3 loop reads CARGGYRDREETQYF. The CDR3 DNA reads as TGTGCCCGGGGGGGGTACCGGGACCGAGAAGAGACCCAGTACTTC.

The sample holds one count of this clone. J is TRBJ2-7 and V is TRBV5-6; 7 positions match TRBD2. CDR3 size: 16 residues. In germline, CDR1 is SGHDT, CDR2 YYEEEE. The junction had 11 bases not matched to a gene; V was cut back by 3 bases and J by 2 bases. In DNA form, the CDR3 reads TGTGCCAGCAGCTCTTGGGTAGCGGGCCGTCCCTACGAGCAGTACTTC. It specifies CASSSWVAGRPYEQYF. The entire variable domain, with the rest obtained from reference TRBV5-6 and TRBJ2-7, is as follows: DAGVTQSPTHLIKTRGQQVTLRCSPKSGHDTVSWYQQALGQGPQFIFQYYEEEERQRGNFPDRFSGHQFPNYSSELNVNALLLGDSALYLCASSSWVAGRPYEQYFGPGTRLTVT.

The chain joins TRBV29-1 to TRBJ2-7, with 10 nucleotides matching TRBD1. Trimming cost V 3 bases and J 2 bases; bases outside gene matches: 7. Germline V gene data show CDR1 as SQVTM and CDR2 as ANQGSEA. The CDR3 has 15 residues. The CDR3 spells CSVDSTTGGTYEQYF. CDR3 in DNA: TGCAGCGTTGACTCAACGACAGGGGGCACCTACGAGCAGTACTTC.

The chain joins TRBV9 to TRBJ2-2; D gene ambiguous. The V gene lost 4 bases and the J gene lost 0 bases, with 10 bases spanning the gap. The CDR3 consists of 15 residues. Germline loops: CDR1 SGDLS, CDR2 YYNGEE. The CDR3 DNA is TGTGCCAGCAGCCCCCATGGGACGAACACCGGGGAGCTGTTTTTT. It is translated as CASSPHGTNTGELFF.

The J gene is TRBJ2-1, the V gene TRBV10-3; 7 bases agree with TRBD1. The CDR3 runs 17 residues. Per the germline V gene, CDR1 is ENHRY and CDR2 is SYGVKD. The V and J ends lost 10 bases and 0 bases, in that order; junction bases with no gene match: 15. DNA of the CDR3: TGTGCCACGACCCCCGGTTCGAGGGACAGCTCCTACAATGAGCAGTTCTTC. Translated, it gives CATTPGSRDSSYNEQFF.

This chain connects TRBV7-2 to TRBJ2-7; TRBD1 aligns across 10 bases. This CDR3 has 15 residues. Germline loops: CDR1 SGHTA, CDR2 FQGNSA. V dropped 5 bases and J dropped 4; count of bases not matched to a gene: 8. Here the CDR3 reads CASSVRQGAEYEQYF. The CDR3 region has the DNA TGTGCCAGCAGCGTTAGACAGGGGGCTGAGTACGAGCAGTACTTC.